This TCR beta chain is from a study of T-cell memory formation after mild COVID-19 (dated by TCRdb to the early 2020s). Background on the whole study: Most TCR sequence clusters were specific to one of the two donors. Longitudinal TCRalpha and TCRbeta repertoire sequencing tracked T-cell clones expanding and contracting after mild COVID-19 in a couple of donors. The cohort was made up of two young adult volunteers, one female and one male, who were previously healthy.

The V end gives up 0 bases and the J end 6 bases, leaving 5 bases in the junction not matched to a gene. Taken from cysteine to phenylalanine, the CDR3 has 14 residues. The read is trimmed to its CDR3 DNA, 42 bases read in frame from base 1. CDR1 and CDR2 are read off the germline V gene (reference sequence) as GTSNPN and SVGIG. Ficoll-Paque density gradient centrifugation was used to isolate PBMCs. The instrument given in TCRdb is Illumina NovaSeq 6000. TCRalpha and TCRbeta cDNA libraries were constructed by 5'RACE with constant-segment primers, with sample barcodes and unique molecular identifiers being introduced. RNA was extracted from every sample with Trizol reagent. Libraries were amplified in two PCR steps, with a second sample barcode and Illumina TruSeq adapters added in the second step. Sequencing of the libraries was done on an Illumina NovaSeq, producing 2 x 150 bp paired-end reads. In the authors' own workflow: Demultiplexing of reads and collapsing into UMI-guided consensus sequences were performed with migec v1.2.7. Using mixcr v2.1.11, UMI consensuses were aligned to TRA and TRB V and J templates and then assembled into clonotypes. A clonotype was counted as expanded or contracted only if both edgeR and NoisET called the change significant, with noise models trained on biological replicates. For edgeR calls, a false discovery rate-adjusted p below 0.01 and a log2 fold-change threshold of 1 were applied. As an exploratory analysis of dynamics, max-normalized trajectories of the 1000 most abundant clonotypes were examined by PCA with hierarchical clustering. Separately sequenced CD4+ and CD8+ repertoires were used to assign the CD4 or CD8 phenotype of responding clones. TCRdb itself trimmed the public reads at Q25 with fastp, ran MiXCR and retained productive beta chains. Entries that share a CDR3 protein sequence are merged under the most common genes and DNA. The V and J calls were not made by the authors but by TCRdb's processing. Present in this sample are about 250,000 distinct CDR3 sequences, around 15% of which were seen just once. Together, the top ten hold 3.5% of the sample.

Notes on this clonotype: There is no known antigen for this receptor. No much larger clone exists at a distance of one base, and base qualities are not known.

On the study overall, not on this receptor specifically: SARS-CoV-2 specificity of the second-wave clones peaking on day 37 was not confirmed. Some responding clones were found in pre-infection memory, which suggests that pre-existing cross-reactive memory T cells took part in the SARS-CoV-2 response. Only two mild cases were covered in the study, and larger cohorts including severe cases with pre-infection samples were considered necessary. Clones that contracted from day 15 to 85 showed balanced CD4/CD8 phenotypes, whereas a second wave of clones that expanded from day 15 to 37 leaned towards CD4+. Contracting CD4+ clones turned up mainly in the CM and EM memory subsets, whereas EMRA was where CD8+ clones were enriched.

Sample: PBMCs or a T cell subset sorted from them (not recorded which). The sequence is built from TRBV30 and TRBJ2-3; TRBD2 fits 8 bases in the junction. The TCR comes from a man aged 18 to 30 who had mild COVID-19 (a few samples of this study predate the infection). The sample titles of this study are shuffled in the database, so cell type and time point are left out; the donor was told from shared clones. The CDR3 sequence is CAWSVSGGWDTQYF. The DNA is as follows: TGTGCCTGGAGTGTCAGCGGGGGCTGGGATACGCAGTATTTT. The full variable domain, completed from the reference TRBV30 and TRBJ2-3 proteins outside the CDR3, reads SQTIHQWPATLVQPVGSPLSLECTVEGTSNPNLYWYRQAAGRGLQLLFYSVGIGQISSEVPQNLSASRPQDRQFILSSKKLLLSDSGFYLCAWSVSGGWDTQYFGPGTRLTVL.